The clone carrying this T cell receptor (beta chain) was seen just once. This sample was included in a study of blood T cell repertoires in COVID-19. The wider study: The United States, Italy and Spain were the sources of the acute and convalescent COVID-19 samples. T cells, B-cell-depleted T cells, or PBMCs provided the cDNA or gDNA that served as material.

Per the germline V gene, CDR1 is KGHSH and CDR2 is LQKENI. V lost 4 bases, J lost 4 bases, and 15 bases stayed unmatched. The CDR3 runs to 19 residues. Using immunoSEQ multiplex PCR, the repertoire was profiled, and TCRdb retains in-frame clones only, with some absent. The sample has around 20,000 clones, 85% to 95% seen once. Source material: peripheral blood. This chain connects TRBV18 to TRBJ2-6; 8 bases align to TRBD1. The TCR was taken from a human donor in a cohort sampled during active COVID-19. The CDR3 nucleotides are TGTGCCAGCTCACTTGGGACAGGAGTGGGAGAGGCAGGGGCCAACGTCCTGACTTTC. Its protein is CASSLGTGVGEAGANVLTF.